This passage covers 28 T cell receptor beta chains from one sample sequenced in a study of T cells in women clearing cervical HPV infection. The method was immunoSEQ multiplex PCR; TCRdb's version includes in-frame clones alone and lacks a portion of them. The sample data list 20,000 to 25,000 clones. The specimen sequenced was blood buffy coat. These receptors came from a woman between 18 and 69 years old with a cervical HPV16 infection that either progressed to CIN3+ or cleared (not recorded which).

CDR3 bases read: TGCGCCAGCAGCCAAATAGTAGGGACAGGGTTGGTAGATACG. Translated, it gives CASSQIVGTGLVDT. The whole CDR3 protein reads CASSQIVGTGLVDTQYF. The chain links TRBV4-1 to TRBJ2-3; 9 nucleotides match TRBD1. The sequenced fragment ends 3 residues before the CDR3 boundary, so the rest is inferred from the germline J gene. The CDR3 has 17 residues. Unmatched junction bases numbered 11, after V lost 2 bases and J lost 5 bases. The V gene's germline CDR1 is MGHRA and CDR2 YSYEKL.

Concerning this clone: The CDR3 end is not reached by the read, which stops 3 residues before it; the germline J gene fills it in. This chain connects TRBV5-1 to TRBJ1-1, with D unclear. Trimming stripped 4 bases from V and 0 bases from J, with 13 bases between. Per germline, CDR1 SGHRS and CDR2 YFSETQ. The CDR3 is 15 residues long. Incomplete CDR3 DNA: TGCGCCAGCAGCCTAAATGGACTGATGAACACTGAA. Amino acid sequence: CASSLNGLMNTE. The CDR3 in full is CASSLNGLMNTEAFF.

The part of the CDR3 DNA that was read is TGTGCCAGCTCACCGACTTTCGTGGGGGCTGGCTACAATGAG. Protein sequence: CASSPTFVGAGYNE. From start to end, the CDR3 is CASSPTFVGAGYNEQFF. J is TRBJ2-1 and V is TRBV18; D possibly corresponds to TRBD1 (6 bases). The read stops 3 residues short of the end of the CDR3; the missing end is completed from the germline J gene. The V end was cut by 3 bases, the J end by 3 bases, with 18 bases between. Germline CDR1 and CDR2: KGHSH and LQKENI. The CDR3 contains 17 residues.

CDR3 protein: CSALTLGVVGDTQYF. The CDR3 bases that were read are TGCAGTGCCCTCACATTAGGGGTAGTTGGTGATACG. The chain uses TRBV20-1 and TRBJ2-3; TRBD1 is a possible D gene (5 bases). The CDR3 extends 3 residues past the end of the read, so its final part is completed from the germline J gene. Trimming took off 6 bases at V and 6 bases at J, with 22 bases between the two ends. Germline assignment: CDR1 DFQATT and CDR2 SNEGSKA (reference sequence). CDR3 length equals 15 residues.

This chain's CDR3 is CASSFLAFF. Partial CDR3 DNA: TGTGCCAGCAGCTTTCTC. J is TRBJ1-1 and V is TRBV13; D gene ambiguous. The CDR3 end is not reached by the read, which stops 3 residues before it; the germline J gene fills it in. CDR1 is PRHDT, CDR2 FYEKMQ, per germline (reference sequence). CDR3 size: 9 residues. Full variable domain (rest looked up from reference TRBV13 and TRBJ1-1): AAGVIQSPRHLIKEKRETATLKCYPIPRHDTVYWYQQGPGQDPQFLISFYEKMQSDKGSIPDRFSAQQFSDYHSELNMSSLELGDSALYFCASSFLAFFGQGTRLTVV.

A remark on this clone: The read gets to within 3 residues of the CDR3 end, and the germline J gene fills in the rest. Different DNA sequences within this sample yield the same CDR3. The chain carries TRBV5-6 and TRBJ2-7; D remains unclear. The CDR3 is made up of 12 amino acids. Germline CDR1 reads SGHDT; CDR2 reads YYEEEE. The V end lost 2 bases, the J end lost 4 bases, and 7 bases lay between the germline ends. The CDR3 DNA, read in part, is TGTGCCAGCAGCTTTACACCGTACGAG. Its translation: CASSFTPYE. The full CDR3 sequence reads CASSFTPYEQYF.

This chain's CDR3 is CASSITAVEQFF. The sequenced CDR3 bases are TGTGCCAGTAGTATAACAGCGGTTGAG. The V and J genes are TRBV19 and TRBJ2-1, with D possibly matching TRBD2 (5 bases). The read ends 3 residues early relative to the CDR3; the germline J gene fills the gap. The CDR3 spans 12 residues. CDR1 LNHDA and CDR2 SQIVND come from the germline V gene (reference sequence). The germline V and J ends were trimmed by 2 bases and 9 bases, with 8 bases remaining between them. The entire variable domain, with the rest obtained from reference TRBV19 and TRBJ2-1, is as follows: DGGITQSPKYLFRKEGQNVTLSCEQNLNHDAMYWYRQDPGQGLRLIYYSQIVNDFQKGDIAEGYSVSREKKESFPLTVTSAQKNPTAFYLCASSITAVEQFFGPGTRLTVL.

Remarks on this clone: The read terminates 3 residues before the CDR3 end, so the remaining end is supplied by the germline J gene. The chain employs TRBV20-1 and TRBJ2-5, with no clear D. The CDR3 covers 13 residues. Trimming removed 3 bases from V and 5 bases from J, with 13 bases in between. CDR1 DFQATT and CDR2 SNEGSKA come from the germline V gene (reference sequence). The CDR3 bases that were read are TGCAGTGCTAGCGGCCTAGTCTGGGAGACC. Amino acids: CSASGLVWET. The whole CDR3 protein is CSASGLVWETQYF.

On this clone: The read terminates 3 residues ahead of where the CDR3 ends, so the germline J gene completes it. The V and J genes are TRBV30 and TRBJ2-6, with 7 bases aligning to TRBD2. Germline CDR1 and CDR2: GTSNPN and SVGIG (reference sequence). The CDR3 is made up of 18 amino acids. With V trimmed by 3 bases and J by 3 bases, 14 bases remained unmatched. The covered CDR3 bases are TGTGCCTGGAGCGAAAGGGCGGCGGGGGTGGGTGGGGCCAACGTC. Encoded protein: CAWSERAAGVGGANV. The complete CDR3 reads CAWSERAAGVGGANVLTF.

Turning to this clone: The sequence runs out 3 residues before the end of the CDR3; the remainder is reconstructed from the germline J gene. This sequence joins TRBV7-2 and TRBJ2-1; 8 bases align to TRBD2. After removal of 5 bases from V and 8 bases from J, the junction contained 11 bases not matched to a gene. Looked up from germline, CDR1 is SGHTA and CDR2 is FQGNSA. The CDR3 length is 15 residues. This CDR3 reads CASSDAGTSSYEQFF. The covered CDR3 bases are TGTGCCAGCAGCGACGCCGGGACTAGTAGCTATGAG.

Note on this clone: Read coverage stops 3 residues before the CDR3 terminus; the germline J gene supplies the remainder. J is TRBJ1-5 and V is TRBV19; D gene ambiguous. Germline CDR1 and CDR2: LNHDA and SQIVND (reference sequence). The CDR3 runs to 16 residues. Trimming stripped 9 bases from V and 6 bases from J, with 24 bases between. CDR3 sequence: CASHGGSLVVSQPQHF. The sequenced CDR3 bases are TGTGCCAGCCACGGAGGGTCGTTGGTCGTCAGTCAGCCC.

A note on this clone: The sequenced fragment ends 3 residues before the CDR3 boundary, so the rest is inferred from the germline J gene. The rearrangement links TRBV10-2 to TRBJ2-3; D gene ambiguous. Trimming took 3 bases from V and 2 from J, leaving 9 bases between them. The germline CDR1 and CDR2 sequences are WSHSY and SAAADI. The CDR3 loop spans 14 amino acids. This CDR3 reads CASSDLQYTDTQYF. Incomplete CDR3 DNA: TGCGCCAGCAGTGACTTACAGTACACAGATACG.

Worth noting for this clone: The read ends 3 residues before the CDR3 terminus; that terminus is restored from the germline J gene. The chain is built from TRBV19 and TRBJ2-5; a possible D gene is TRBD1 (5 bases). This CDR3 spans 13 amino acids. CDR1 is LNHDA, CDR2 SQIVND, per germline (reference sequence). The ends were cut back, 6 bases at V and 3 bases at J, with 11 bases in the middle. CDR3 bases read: TGTGCCAGTAGGGACAATAATAAAGAGACC. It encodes CASRDNNKET. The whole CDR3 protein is CASRDNNKETQYF.

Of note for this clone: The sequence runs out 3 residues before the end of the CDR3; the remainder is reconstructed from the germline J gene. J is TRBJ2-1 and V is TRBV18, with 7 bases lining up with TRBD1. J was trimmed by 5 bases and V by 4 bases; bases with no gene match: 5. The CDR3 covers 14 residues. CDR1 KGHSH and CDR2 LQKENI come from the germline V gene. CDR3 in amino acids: CASSLTGSNNEQFF. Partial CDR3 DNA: TGTGCCAGCTCACTGACAGGGAGTAACAATGAG.

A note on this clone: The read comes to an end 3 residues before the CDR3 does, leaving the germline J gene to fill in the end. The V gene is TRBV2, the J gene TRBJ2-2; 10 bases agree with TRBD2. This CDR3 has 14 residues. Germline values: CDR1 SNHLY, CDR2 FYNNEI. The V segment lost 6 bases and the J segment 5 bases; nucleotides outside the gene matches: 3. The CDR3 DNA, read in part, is TGTGCCAGCAGAGCGGGAGGGCCAACCGGGGAG. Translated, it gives CASRAGGPTGE. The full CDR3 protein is CASRAGGPTGELFF.

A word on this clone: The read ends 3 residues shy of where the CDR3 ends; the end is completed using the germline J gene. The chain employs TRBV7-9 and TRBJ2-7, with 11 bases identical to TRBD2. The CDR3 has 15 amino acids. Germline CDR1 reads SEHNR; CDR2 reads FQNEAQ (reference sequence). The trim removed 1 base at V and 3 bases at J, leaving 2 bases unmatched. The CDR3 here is CASSLETSGNYEQYF. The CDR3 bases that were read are TGTGCCAGCAGCTTAGAGACTAGCGGGAACTACGAG.

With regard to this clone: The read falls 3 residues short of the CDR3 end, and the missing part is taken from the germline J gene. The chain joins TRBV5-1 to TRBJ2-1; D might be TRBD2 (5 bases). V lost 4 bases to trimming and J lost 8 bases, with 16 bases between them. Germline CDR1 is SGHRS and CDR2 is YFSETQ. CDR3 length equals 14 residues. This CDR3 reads CASSIRTSGDEQFF. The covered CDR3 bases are TGCGCCAGCAGCATACGGACTTCCGGGGATGAG.

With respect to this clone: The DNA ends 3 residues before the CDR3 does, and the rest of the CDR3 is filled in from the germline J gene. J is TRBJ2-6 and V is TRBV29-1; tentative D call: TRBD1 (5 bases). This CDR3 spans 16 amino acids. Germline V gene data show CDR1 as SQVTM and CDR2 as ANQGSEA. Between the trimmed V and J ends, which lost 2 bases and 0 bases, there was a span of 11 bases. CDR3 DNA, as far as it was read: TGCAGCGTTGAAAAGGACACCGACTCTGGGGCCAACGTC. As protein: CSVEKDTDSGANV. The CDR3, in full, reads CSVEKDTDSGANVLTF.

The CDR3: CASSFLGGAGETGELFF. CDR3 DNA, as far as it was read: TGTGCCAGCAGCTTCTTGGGCGGGGCCGGGGAGACCGGGGAG. The genes are TRBV7-8 and TRBJ2-2, with D possibly matching TRBD2 (6 bases). The sequenced fragment ends 3 residues before the CDR3 boundary, so the rest is inferred from the germline J gene. V was shortened by 3 bases and J by 5 bases, with 19 bases between the two germline ends. CDR3 length equals 17 residues. Germline V CDR1 and CDR2: SGHVS, FQNEAQ.

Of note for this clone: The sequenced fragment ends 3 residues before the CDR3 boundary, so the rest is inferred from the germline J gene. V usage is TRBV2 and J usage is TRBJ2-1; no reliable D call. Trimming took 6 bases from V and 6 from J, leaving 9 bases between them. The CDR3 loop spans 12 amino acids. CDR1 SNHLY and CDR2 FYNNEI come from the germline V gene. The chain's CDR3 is CASRLNINEQFF. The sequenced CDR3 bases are TGTGCCAGCAGATTGAACATCAATGAG.

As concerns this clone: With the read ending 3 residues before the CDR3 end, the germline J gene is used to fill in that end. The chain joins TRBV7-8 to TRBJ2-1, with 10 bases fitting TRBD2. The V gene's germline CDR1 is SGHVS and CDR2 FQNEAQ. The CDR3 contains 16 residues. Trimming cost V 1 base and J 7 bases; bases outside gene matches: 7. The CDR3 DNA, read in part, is TGTGCCAGCAGCTTAGGTTGGCTAGCGGGAGTGAATGAG. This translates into CASSLGWLAGVNE. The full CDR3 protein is CASSLGWLAGVNEQFF.

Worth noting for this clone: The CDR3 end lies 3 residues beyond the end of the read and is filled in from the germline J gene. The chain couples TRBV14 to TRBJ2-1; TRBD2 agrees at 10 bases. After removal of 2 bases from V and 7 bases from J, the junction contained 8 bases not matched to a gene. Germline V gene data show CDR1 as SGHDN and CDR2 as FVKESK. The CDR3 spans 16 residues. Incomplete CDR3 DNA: TGTGCCAGCAGCCAAATTCCAGCGGGGGGGCGGAATGAG. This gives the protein CASSQIPAGGRNE. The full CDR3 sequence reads CASSQIPAGGRNEQFF.

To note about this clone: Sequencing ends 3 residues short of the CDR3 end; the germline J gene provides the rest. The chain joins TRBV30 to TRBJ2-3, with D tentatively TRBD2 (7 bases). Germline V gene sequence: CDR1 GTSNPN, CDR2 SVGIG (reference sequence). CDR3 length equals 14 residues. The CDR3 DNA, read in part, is TGTGCCTGGAAGGGGGGGACACCCAAAGAGACG. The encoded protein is CAWKGGTPKET. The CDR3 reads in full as CAWKGGTPKETQYF.

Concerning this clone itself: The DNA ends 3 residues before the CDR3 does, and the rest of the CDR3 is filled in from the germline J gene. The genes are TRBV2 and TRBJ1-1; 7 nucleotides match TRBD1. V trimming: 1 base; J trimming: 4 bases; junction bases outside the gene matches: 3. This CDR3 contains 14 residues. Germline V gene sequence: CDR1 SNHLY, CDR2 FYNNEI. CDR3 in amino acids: CASSEDRGLTEAFF. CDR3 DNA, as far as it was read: TGTGCCAGCAGTGAAGACAGGGGACTCACTGAA. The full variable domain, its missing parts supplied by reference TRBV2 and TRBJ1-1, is EPEVTQTPSHQVTQMGQEVILRCVPISNHLYFYWYRQILGQKVEFLVSFYNNEISEKSEIFDDQFSVERPDGSNFTLKIRSTKLEDSAMYFCASSEDRGLTEAFFGQGTRLTVV.

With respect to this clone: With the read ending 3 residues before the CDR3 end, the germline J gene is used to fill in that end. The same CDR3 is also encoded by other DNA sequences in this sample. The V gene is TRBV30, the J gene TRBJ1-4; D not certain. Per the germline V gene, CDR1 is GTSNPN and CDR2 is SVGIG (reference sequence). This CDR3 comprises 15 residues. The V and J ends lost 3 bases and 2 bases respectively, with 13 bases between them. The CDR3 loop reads CAWSIAGGTNEKLFF. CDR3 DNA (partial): TGTGCCTGGAGCATCGCGGGTGGGACTAATGAAAAA.

The CDR3 sequence: CASSPTGVAHPDTQYF. The part of the CDR3 DNA that was read is TGTGCCAGCAGCCCAACCGGAGTAGCCCATCCAGATACG. The chain is built from TRBV7-3 and TRBJ2-3; D remains unclear. The CDR3 end is not reached by the read, which stops 3 residues before it; the germline J gene fills it in. This CDR3 comprises 16 residues. V was cut by 5 bases and J by 4 bases, with 19 bases left in between. Germline V gene sequence: CDR1 SGHTA, CDR2 FQGTGA. The variable domain in full, with the rest retrieved from reference TRBV7-3 and TRBJ2-3, is GAGVSQTPSNKVTEKGKYVELRCDPISGHTALYWYRQSLGQGPEFLIYFQGTGAADDSGLPNDRFFAVRPEGSVSTLKIQRTERGDSAVYLCASSPTGVAHPDTQYFGPGTRLTVL.

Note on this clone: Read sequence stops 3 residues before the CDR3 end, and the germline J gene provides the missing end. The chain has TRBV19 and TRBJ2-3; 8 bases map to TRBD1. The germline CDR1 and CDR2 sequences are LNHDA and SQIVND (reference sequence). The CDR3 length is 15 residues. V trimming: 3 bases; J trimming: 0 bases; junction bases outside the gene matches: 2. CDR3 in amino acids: CASSMTGDSTDTQYF. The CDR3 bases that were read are TGTGCCAGTAGTATGACAGGGGACAGCACAGATACG. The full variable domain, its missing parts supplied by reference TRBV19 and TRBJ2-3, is DGGITQSPKYLFRKEGQNVTLSCEQNLNHDAMYWYRQDPGQGLRLIYYSQIVNDFQKGDIAEGYSVSREKKESFPLTVTSAQKNPTAFYLCASSMTGDSTDTQYFGPGTRLTVL.

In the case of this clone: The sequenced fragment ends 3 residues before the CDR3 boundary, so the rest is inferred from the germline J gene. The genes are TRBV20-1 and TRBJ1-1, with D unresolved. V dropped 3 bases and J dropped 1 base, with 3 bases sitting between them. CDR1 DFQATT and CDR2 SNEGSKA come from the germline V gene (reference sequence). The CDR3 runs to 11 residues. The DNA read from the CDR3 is TGCAGTGCTAGCGGGAACACTGAA. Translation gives CSASGNTE. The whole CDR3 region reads CSASGNTEAFF.